One TCR beta chain is described in this entry. Its specificity is not known. This entry is derived from a study of identical twins. Study findings and constraints: Models underestimated out-of-frame TCR alpha sharing in monozygotic twins. Invariant MAIT and iNKT cells could partly confound zero-insertion analyses.

MiXCR, run by TCRdb on the 5' RACE reads, gives a single entry per CDR3 protein. The sample lists approximately 300,000 distinct CDR3 sequences; roughly 9% were seen once. CDR1 and CDR2 (germline): DFQATT, SNEGSKA (reference sequence). V shed 1 base and J shed 0 bases, with 22 bases lying between them. The CDR3 spans 19 residues. These data were likewise used in another study, on yellow fever vaccine responses in identical twins.

The sample was CD8+ T cells sorted from blood. J is TRBJ2-4 and V is TRBV20-1; D perhaps matches TRBD2 (7 bases). This clonotype was obtained from a woman younger than 30 in good health. The CDR3 protein is CSARGSAGAEPLAKNIQYF. CDR3 coding DNA: TGCAGTGCTAGAGGATCCGCGGGGGCGGAGCCGCTAGCCAAAAACATTCAGTACTTC.